Sequencing of this T cell receptor beta chain was carried out in a study of cytomegalovirus exposure and HLA in healthy donors. This PCR relied on a set of 60 Vbeta primers and 13 Jbeta primers. Assay: immunoSEQ multiplex PCR; the TCRdb copy retains only in-frame clones and omits some. The table lists around 170,000 clones, about 80% of them singletons, with roughly 2.6% in the top ten. With regard to this clone: Antigen unknown.

Study results and caveats: Most CMV-associated TCR beta chains appeared HLA-restricted in a later analysis.

The CDR3 is 14 amino acids. The germline V gene encodes CDR1 SQVTM and CDR2 ANQGSEA. With 4 bases clipped from V and 2 bases from J, the junction kept 5 bases outside the gene matches. Specimen: PBMCs. The TCR was taken from a woman aged 50 to 65 in good health and CMV-seropositive. V and J are TRBV29-1 and TRBJ2-3; 8 bases are shared with TRBD2. The CDR3 loop is CSVGPSGYTDTQYF. CDR3 sequence (DNA): TGCAGCGTTGGTCCTAGCGGGTACACAGATACGCAGTATTTT.